This TCR beta chain was recorded in a study of cytomegalovirus exposure and HLA in healthy donors. General study findings and limits: Through in vitro validation, three CMV-associated chains were shown to be specific for CMV antigens. The classifier, whose performance was assessed in both the original and validation cohorts, reportedly diagnosed cytomegalovirus status with high specificity and sensitivity.

PCR employed 60 Vbeta and 13 Jbeta primers. Data came from immunoSEQ multiplex PCR; TCRdb stores just in-frame clones and leaves some out. The data show about 160,000 clones, roughly 85% seen once. To note about this clone: Its antigen is unknown.

Germline CDR1 and CDR2: PRHDT and FYEKMQ (reference sequence). J gave up 2 bases and V 2 bases, and 4 bases lay outside the gene matches. The CDR3 totals 15 residues. This sequence was found in a man younger than 45 in good health and CMV-seronegative. The chain couples TRBV13 to TRBJ1-2, with 8 bases identical to TRBD1. Sample: PBMCs. CDR3 nucleotides: TGTGCCAGCAGCTTACTCACAGGGGGGAACTATGGCTACACCTTC. Its protein product is CASSLLTGGNYGYTF.